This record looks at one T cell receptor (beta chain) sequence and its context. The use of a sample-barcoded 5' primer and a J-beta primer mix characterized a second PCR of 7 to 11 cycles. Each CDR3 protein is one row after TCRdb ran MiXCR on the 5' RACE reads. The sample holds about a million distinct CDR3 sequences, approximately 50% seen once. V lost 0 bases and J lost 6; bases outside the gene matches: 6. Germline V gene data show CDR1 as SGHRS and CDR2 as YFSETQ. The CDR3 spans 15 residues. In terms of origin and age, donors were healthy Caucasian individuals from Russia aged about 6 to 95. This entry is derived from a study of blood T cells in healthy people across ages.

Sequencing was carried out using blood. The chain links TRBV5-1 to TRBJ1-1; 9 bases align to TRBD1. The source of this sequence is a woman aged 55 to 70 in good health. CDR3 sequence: CASSLVLTGGAEAFF. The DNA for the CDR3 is TGCGCCAGCAGCTTGGTTTTGACAGGGGGAGCTGAAGCTTTCTTT. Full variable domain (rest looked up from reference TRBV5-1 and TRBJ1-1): KAGVTQTPRYLIKTRGQQVTLSCSPISGHRSVSWYQQTPGQGLQFLFEYFSETQRNKGNFPGRFSGRQFSNSRSEMNVSTLELGDSALYLCASSLVLTGGAEAFFGQGTRLTVV.